Listed below are T cell receptor beta chains from one sample, sequenced in a study of control samples from healthy donors and cancer patients. Libraries were prepared by immunoSEQ multiplex PCR; TCRdb keeps only in-frame clonotypes and omits some of them. The top ten clones hold about 6.9% of a sample with roughly 26,000 clones, approximately 85% of them seen once. Input material: PBMCs. Every receptor here comes from an older woman with head and neck cancer. Both conserved end residues are part of each CDR3. A D gene is named only where the DNA matches it firmly. Expanded clones get a size class; other rows say once, few or many, or leave the size out.

v_gene,d_gene,j_gene,abundance,CDR3nt,CDR3aa
TRBV3-1/TRBV3-2,-,TRBJ2-7,-,TGTGCCAGCAGCCCAGGTGAGCGGACCGAGCAGTACTTC,CASSPGERTEQYF
TRBV27,TRBD2,TRBJ2-1,-,TGTGCCAGCAGTTCTCCTAGCGGGAGCTCCTACAATGAGCAGTTCTTC,CASSSPSGSSYNEQFF
TRBV15,-,TRBJ1-3,-,TGTGCCACCAGCAGAGATCAGTCAGGAGGAAACACCATATATTTT,CATSRDQSGGNTIYF
TRBV2,TRBD2,TRBJ2-5,-,TGTGCCAGCAGTGAACGGCTAGCGGGGATTCAAGAGACCCAGTACTTC,CASSERLAGIQETQYF
TRBV7-8,-,TRBJ1-5,-,TGTGCCAGCAGCTTTTCGGGGCAGAGCAATCAGCCCCAGCATTTT,CASSFSGQSNQPQHF
TRBV7-7,TRBD2,TRBJ2-5,-,TGTGCTAGCAGCCCCGGGACTAGCTTAAGGGCCCCAGAGACCCAGTACTTC,CASSPGTSLRAPETQYF
TRBV18,-,TRBJ2-3,-,TGTGCCAGCTCACCCTCACAGGGATGGGCAGATACGCAGTATTTT,CASSPSQGWADTQYF
TRBV29-1,-,TRBJ2-7,-,TGCAGCGTTTCTCAGGGAGACTACGAGCAGTACTTC,CSVSQGDYEQYF
TRBV6-2/TRBV6-3,-,TRBJ1-5,-,TGTGCCAGCAGTTACTCGTTTGACAGAAATCAGCCCCAGCATTTT,CASSYSFDRNQPQHF
TRBV5-1,TRBD2,TRBJ2-7,-,TGCGCCAGCAGCGGAGCGGGGGGGCGAGAAGACGAGCAGTACTTC,CASSGAGGREDEQYF
TRBV4-3,-,TRBJ2-3,-,TGCGCCAGCAGAATGAGGGGCACAGATACGCAGTATTTT,CASRMRGTDTQYF
TRBV6-4,TRBD2,TRBJ2-3,-,TGTGCCAGCAGCGGTGAAGCGGGAGGGCCAGCAGATACGCAGTATTTT,CASSGEAGGPADTQYF
TRBV4-1,-,TRBJ2-7,once,TGCGCCAGCAGCCAAGTTTCGTTAGTCGGGACTTCCACCTACGAGCAGTACTTC,CASSQVSLVGTSTYEQYF
TRBV20-1,-,TRBJ1-5,once,TGCAGTGCTAGTATCGGGGGAGCCAATCAGCCCCAGCATTTT,CSASIGGANQPQHF
TRBV18,TRBD2,TRBJ2-1,once,TGTGCCAGCTCGCGACCGGGACTAGCGGGTTACAATGAGCAGTTCTTC,CASSRPGLAGYNEQFF
TRBV13,-,TRBJ1-5,-,TGTGCCAGCAGCTCGCGCCCGCAGGATCAGCCCCAGCATTTT,CASSSRPQDQPQHF
TRBV18,TRBD2,TRBJ2-7,once,TGTGCCAGCTCACTAGCGGGGGTCTACGAGCAGTACTTC,CASSLAGVYEQYF
TRBV5-6,-,TRBJ1-1,once,TGTGCCAGCAGCTATTTCAGTACTGAAGCTTTCTTT,CASSYFSTEAFF
TRBV4-3,TRBD1,TRBJ2-3,-,TGCGCCAGCAGCCAAGATCAGGGGGCAGGCACAGATACGCAGTATTTT,CASSQDQGAGTDTQYF
TRBV7-2,TRBD2,TRBJ2-7,-,TGTGCCAGCAGCTCTACCGGGACTACCTACGAGCAGTACTTC,CASSSTGTTYEQYF
TRBV4-1,TRBD1,TRBJ1-1,-,TGCGCCAGCAGCCAGTCAGGACAGGGATACACTGAAGCTTTCTTT,CASSQSGQGYTEAFF
TRBV2,-,TRBJ1-3,-,TGTGCCAGCAGAAGCCAGGGACGTTACTCTGGAAACACCATATATTTT,CASRSQGRYSGNTIYF
TRBV3-1/TRBV3-2,TRBD1,TRBJ2-7,once,TGTGCCAGCCGCCAGGGGGCCCTCTCCTACGAGCAGTACTTC,CASRQGALSYEQYF
TRBV30,TRBD1,TRBJ1-6,-,TGTGCCTGGAGGGACCGGGACAGCCCTTTCTATAATTCACCCCTCCACTTT,CAWRDRDSPFYNSPLHF
TRBV10-1,-,TRBJ2-3,-,TGCGCCAGCAGTGACCTAGTCTCAGATACGCAGTATTTT,CASSDLVSDTQYF
TRBV21-1,-,TRBJ2-1,-,TGTGCCAGCTCTTTAGGGGCTCCTTGGTTCTTC,CASSLGAPWFF
TRBV11-1,TRBD1,TRBJ1-6,-,TGTGCCAGCAGCCTAGGGACAGCGAGGGATTCACCCCTCCACTTT,CASSLGTARDSPLHF
TRBV11-2,-,TRBJ2-7,-,TGTGCCAGCAGCTTAGAAGGGGCTAGCACGGCCGAGCAGTACTTC,CASSLEGASTAEQYF
TRBV4-1,TRBD2,TRBJ2-3,-,TGCGCCAGCAGCCAATTCCAGCGGGGGGGCACAGATACGCAGTATTTT,CASSQFQRGGTDTQYF
TRBV19,TRBD2,TRBJ2-1,-,TGTGCCAGTAGCACGACTAGCGGGACCTACAATGAGCAGTTCTTC,CASSTTSGTYNEQFF
TRBV2,-,TRBJ2-3,-,TGTGCCAGCAGTGAAGGGGGACTCCAGAGCACAGATACGCAGTATTTT,CASSEGGLQSTDTQYF
TRBV5-1,TRBD1,TRBJ1-1,-,TGCGCCAGCAGCTTTGGACAGGTGAACACTGAAGCTTTCTTT,CASSFGQVNTEAFF
TRBV5-1,-,TRBJ1-5,-,TGCGCCAGCAGCAGGGGGACGGAGAGCAATCAGCCCCAGCATTTT,CASSRGTESNQPQHF
TRBV5-1,-,TRBJ1-6,-,TGCGCCAGCAGCTTGGTGGGACTCTTCAATTCACCCCTCCACTTT,CASSLVGLFNSPLHF
TRBV25-1,TRBD1,TRBJ2-7,-,TGTGCCAGCAGTGCCTCGGGACAGGGGTCCTACGAGCAGTACTTC,CASSASGQGSYEQYF
TRBV6-6,TRBD2,TRBJ2-1,-,TGTGCCAGCAGTTGGACTAGCGGGAGGGACAATGAGCAGTTCTTC,CASSWTSGRDNEQFF
TRBV11-2,TRBD2,TRBJ2-7,-,TGTGCCAGCAGCCCCCGACTAGCGGGAGTCAATCCCTACGAGCAGTACTTC,CASSPRLAGVNPYEQYF
TRBV2,-,TRBJ1-1,-,TGTGCCAGCACTCCTTCCGGCGGGAGCACTGAAGCTTTCTTT,CASTPSGGSTEAFF
TRBV3-1/TRBV3-2,-,TRBJ1-6,few,TGTGCCAGCGGCTCCCGGGACACGTCTAATTCACCCCTCCACTTT,CASGSRDTSNSPLHF